These 10 T cell receptor beta chains originate from one sample sequenced in a study of T cells in Graves' hyperthyroidism and ophthalmopathy. The TCR beta CDR3 regions underwent amplification using RNA transcripts as the source. In the first-round RT-PCR of the TCR CDR3, the HTBI primer set was used. TCRdb re-called the multiplex PCR reads through MiXCR, storing one row per CDR3 protein. The table shows 390,000 or so distinct CDR3 sequences, with approximately 14% occurring only once. The material sequenced was blood. The receptors stem from a man younger than 35 with Graves' ophthalmopathy.

This clonotype occurred many times. CDR3 bases: TGTGCCAGCAGCCCTAACGGACTAGCGAACTACGAGCAGTACTTC. Its translation: CASSPNGLANYEQYF. The gene calls are TRBV7-2 and TRBJ2-7, with 9 positions matching TRBD2. With V trimmed by 5 bases and J by 3 bases, 8 bases remained unmatched. CDR3 length: 15 residues. The germline V gene has CDR1 SGHTA and CDR2 FQGNSA.

In this sample, this clonotype turned up many times. The rearrangement joins TRBV19 to TRBJ2-7, with 8 bases that match TRBD1. V gave up 6 bases and J gave up 5 bases; unmatched junction bases: 12. CDR3 length equals 15 residues. CDR1 LNHDA and CDR2 SQIVND come from the germline V gene (reference sequence). The CDR3 region is CASSPMDRESHEQYF. CDR3 bases: TGTGCCAGTAGCCCGATGGACAGGGAAAGCCACGAGCAGTACTTC.

This clonotype was observed at least ten times. The rearrangement uses TRBV7-9 and TRBJ2-1; 12 nucleotides match TRBD2. Germline V gene data show CDR1 as SEHNR and CDR2 as FQNEAQ (reference sequence). Trimming took 3 bases from V and 7 from J; bases not matched to a gene: 4. CDR3 size: 15 residues. The CDR3 is CASSFWTSGVNEQFF. In nucleotides, the CDR3 is TGTGCCAGCAGCTTCTGGACTAGCGGGGTTAATGAGCAGTTCTTC.

This clonotype was found many times. This chain uses TRBV20-1 with TRBJ2-6; a weak D match, TRBD1 (6 bases). Trimming shortened V by 5 bases and J by 2 bases, and 7 bases separated the two germline ends. The CDR3 is made up of 13 amino acids. Germline lookup yields CDR1 DFQATT and CDR2 SNEGSKA (reference sequence). For the CDR3, the DNA is TGCAGTGCTTACAGGGCTGGGGCCAACGTCCTGACTTTC. This codes for CSAYRAGANVLTF.

The chain joins TRBV20-1 to TRBJ1-6; 12 positions match TRBD1. The CDR3 has 15 amino acids. V gave up 6 bases and J gave up 7 bases; unmatched junction bases: 7. Per germline, CDR1 DFQATT and CDR2 SNEGSKA (reference sequence). The CDR3 bases are TGCAGTGCGACTGGGACAGGGGGCAGGAATTCACCCCTCCACTTT. It specifies CSATGTGGRNSPLHF.

Only a few counts were recorded for this clonotype. The chain joins TRBV9 to TRBJ1-1, with D possibly matching TRBD1 (5 bases). The V end lost 0 bases, the J end lost 8 bases, and 20 bases lay between the germline ends. The CDR3 is 16 amino acids. Germline CDR1 reads SGDLS; CDR2 reads YYNGEE. The CDR3 DNA follows: TGTGCCAGCAGCGTAGGCGGACCTAGGGGAACCCTAGAAGCTTTCTTT. Translated, it gives CASSVGGPRGTLEAFF.

This clonotype has a single count. One base away lies a much larger clone, so this may be a sequencing read error. This rearrangement joins TRBV7-3 to TRBJ1-1; tentative D call: TRBD1 (5 bases). Germline loops: CDR1 SGHTA, CDR2 FQGTGA. The CDR3 totals 15 residues. The CDR3 DNA sequence: TGTGCCAGCAGCGCGCAGGGAGCTCCGGGCGCTGAAGCTCTCTTT. This sequence encodes CASSAQGAPGAEALF.

A note on this clonotype: A much larger clone is a single base away; this may be a read error. This is likely a read error, given that the CDR3 carries no conserved phenylalanine or tryptophan at its end. V and J are TRBV7-2 and TRBJ1-2; D not certain. The V end was cut by 2 bases, the J end by 0 bases, with 13 bases between. This CDR3 spans 16 amino acids. Germline CDR1 and CDR2: SGHTA and FQGNSA. CDR3 residues: CASSLRTVLSNYGYTL. The CDR3 DNA follows: TGTGCCAGCAGCTTAAGAACCGTACTATCTAACTATGGCTACACCCTC.

This clonotype was detected ten times or more. J is TRBJ2-7 and V is TRBV11-2; D is possibly TRBD1 (6 bases). This CDR3 has 18 residues. Trimming took 5 bases from V and 0 from J, leaving 23 bases between them. The germline V gene has CDR1 SGHAT and CDR2 FQNNGV. The CDR3 DNA reads as TGTGCCAGCAGCCCTGGGGGCAGAGACGGTTTTAGCTCCTACGAGCAGTACTTC. This translates into CASSPGGRDGFSSYEQYF.

This chain links TRBV7-9 with TRBJ1-6, with D perhaps matching TRBD1 (5 bases). This CDR3 is 17 amino acids long. Germline V gene lookup returns CDR1 SEHNR and CDR2 FQNEAQ (reference sequence). The V end lost 2 bases, the J end lost 8 bases, and 19 bases lay between the germline ends. The CDR3: CASSLYPSGRVDSPLHF. DNA for the CDR3: TGTGCCAGCAGCTTATACCCCTCGGGCAGGGTGGATTCACCCCTCCACTTT.